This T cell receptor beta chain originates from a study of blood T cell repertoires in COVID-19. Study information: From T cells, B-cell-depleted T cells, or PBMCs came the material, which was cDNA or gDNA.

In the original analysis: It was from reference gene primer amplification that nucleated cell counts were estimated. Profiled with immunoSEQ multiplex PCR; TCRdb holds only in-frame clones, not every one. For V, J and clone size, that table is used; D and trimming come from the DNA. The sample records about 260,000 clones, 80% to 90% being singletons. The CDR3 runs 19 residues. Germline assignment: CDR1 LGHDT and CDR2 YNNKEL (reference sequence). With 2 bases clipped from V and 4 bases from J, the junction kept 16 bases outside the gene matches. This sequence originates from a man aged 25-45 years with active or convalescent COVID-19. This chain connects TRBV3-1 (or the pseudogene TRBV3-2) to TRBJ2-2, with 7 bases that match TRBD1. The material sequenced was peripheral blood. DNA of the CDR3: TGTGCCAGCAGCCAACAAGCCTTGGGACAGCAGGAGGCCACCGGGGAGCTGTTTTTT. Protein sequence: CASSQQALGQQEATGELFF.